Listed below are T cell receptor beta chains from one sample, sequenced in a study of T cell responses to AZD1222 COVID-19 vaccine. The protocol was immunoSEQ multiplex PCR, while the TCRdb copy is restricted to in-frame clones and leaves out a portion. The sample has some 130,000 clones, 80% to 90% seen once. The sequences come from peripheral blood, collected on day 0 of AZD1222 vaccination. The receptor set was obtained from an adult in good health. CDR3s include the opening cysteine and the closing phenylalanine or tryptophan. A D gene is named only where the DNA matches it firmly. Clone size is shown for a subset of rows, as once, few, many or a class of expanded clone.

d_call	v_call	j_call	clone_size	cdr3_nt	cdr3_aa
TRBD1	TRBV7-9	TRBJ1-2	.	TGTGCCAGCAGCAACAGGGGAGGCGGAGGCTACACCTTC	CASSNRGGGGYTF
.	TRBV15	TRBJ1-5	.	TGTGCCACCAGCAGAGGTAATAGGGATAGCAATCAGCCCCAGCATTTT	CATSRGNRDSNQPQHF
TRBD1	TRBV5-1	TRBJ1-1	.	TGCGCCAGCAGCGGGAGGACAGGGCAGAACACTGAAGCTTTCTTT	CASSGRTGQNTEAFF
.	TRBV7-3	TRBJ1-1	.	TGTGCCAGCAGCCCCTTTGGGCGCTTTGGTACTGAAGCTTTCTTT	CASSPFGRFGTEAFF
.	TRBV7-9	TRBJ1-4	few	TGTGCCAGCAGCTTTAAGGGATTAGGTGAAAAACTGTTTTTT	CASSFKGLGEKLFF
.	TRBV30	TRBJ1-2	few	TGTGCCTGGACCTTCGGGGATGCGATCACCTTC	CAWTFGDAITF
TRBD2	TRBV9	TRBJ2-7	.	TGTGCCAGCAGCGTAGATCAGGGAGGGCCCCTCGAGCAGTACTTC	CASSVDQGGPLEQYF
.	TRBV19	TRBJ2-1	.	TGTGCCCCCGAACCCGGGGACAATGAGCAGTTCTTC	CAPEPGDNEQFF
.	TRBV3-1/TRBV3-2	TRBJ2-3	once	TGTGCCAGCAGCCAAAATGGGGGTGGGACCACAGATACGCAGTATTTT	CASSQNGGGTTDTQYF
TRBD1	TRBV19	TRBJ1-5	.	TGTGCCTCATCATCCGGGACAGGAGGTCAGCCCCAGCATTTT	CASSSGTGGQPQHF
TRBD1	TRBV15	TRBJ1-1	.	TGTGCCACCAGCCCACAGGGGTGGAACACTGAAGCTTTCTTT	CATSPQGWNTEAFF
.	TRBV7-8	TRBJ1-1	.	TGTGCCAGCAGCCAAACGAGGGTAAAGGCTTTCTTT	CASSQTRVKAFF
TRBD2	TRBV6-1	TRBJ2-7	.	TGTGCCAGCAGTGAGGGCCTAACTAGCGCCGGGGGATACGAGCAGTACTTC	CASSEGLTSAGGYEQYF
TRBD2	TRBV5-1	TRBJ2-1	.	TGCGCCAGCAGCTCCCTGGGAGCGGGGGTTTCCAATGAGCAGTTCTTC	CASSSLGAGVSNEQFF
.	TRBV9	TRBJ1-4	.	TGTGCCAGCAGCGTAGGAGGGCTTAATGAAAAACTGTTTTTT	CASSVGGLNEKLFF
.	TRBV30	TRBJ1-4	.	TGTGCCTGGAGTAGGGACCGAACAACTAATGAAAAACTGTTTTTT	CAWSRDRTTNEKLFF
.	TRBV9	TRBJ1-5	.	TGTGCCAGCAGCGCTATAGACGGGTGGGGCAATCAGCCCCAGCATTTT	CASSAIDGWGNQPQHF
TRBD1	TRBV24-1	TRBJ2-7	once	TGTGCCACCAGTGATGCGGGACAGGGTACCTACGAGCAGTACTTC	CATSDAGQGTYEQYF
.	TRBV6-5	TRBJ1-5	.	TGTGCCAGCAGTCCCGGCCTCTCGGCCCAGCATTTT	CASSPGLSAQHF
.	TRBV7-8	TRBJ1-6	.	TGTGCCAGCAGTTCTCGCCGGTCCTCCTATAATTCACCCCTCCACTTT	CASSSRRSSYNSPLHF
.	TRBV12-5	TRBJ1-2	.	TGTGCTAGTGGTTTGGTAAATACGAACTATGGCTACACCTTC	CASGLVNTNYGYTF
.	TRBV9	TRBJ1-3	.	TGTGCCAGCAGCGTAGTGGGACACCCGGCTGGAAACACCATATATTTT	CASSVVGHPAGNTIYF
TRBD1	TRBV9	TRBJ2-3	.	TGTGCCAGCAGCGTAGATTGGGACAGGGGGTCTAGCACAGATACGCAGTATTTT	CASSVDWDRGSSTDTQYF
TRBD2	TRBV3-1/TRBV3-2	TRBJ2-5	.	TGTGCCAGCAGCCAAGGGGGAGGGAGTACAGAGACCCAGTACTTC	CASSQGGGSTETQYF
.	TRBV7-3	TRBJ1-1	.	TGTGCCAGCAGCTTAAGTCCACAGGGGAACACTGAAGCTTTCTTT	CASSLSPQGNTEAFF
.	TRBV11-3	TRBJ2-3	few	TGTGCCAGCAGCGGAGCCTCAGATACGCAGTATTTT	CASSGASDTQYF
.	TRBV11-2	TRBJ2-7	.	TGTGCCAGCAGCTTAACCAGGGATTACTACGAGCAGTACTTC	CASSLTRDYYEQYF
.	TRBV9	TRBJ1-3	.	TGTGCCAGCAGCGTAGAGGGGGGCACCATATATTTT	CASSVEGGTIYF
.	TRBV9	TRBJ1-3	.	TGTGCCAGCAGCGTGGGATGGAAAGTCGCTGGAAACACCATATATTTT	CASSVGWKVAGNTIYF
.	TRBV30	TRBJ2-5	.	TGTGCCTGGAGTGCGGTGGAGGAGACCCAGTACTTC	CAWSAVEETQYF
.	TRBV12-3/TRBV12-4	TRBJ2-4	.	TGTGCCAGCAGGAAAGGGAGTTTAAACATTCAGTACTTC	CASRKGSLNIQYF
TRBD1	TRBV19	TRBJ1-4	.	TGTGCCAGTAGTATCAGGACAGGGGGGGCTACTAATGAAAAACTGTTTTTT	CASSIRTGGATNEKLFF
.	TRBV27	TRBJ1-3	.	TGTGCCAGCAGTTTACAGTGGGGAAACACCATATATTTT	CASSLQWGNTIYF
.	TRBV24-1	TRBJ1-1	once	TGTGCCACCAGATTCACAGGGACGTCTGAAGCTTTCTTT	CATRFTGTSEAFF
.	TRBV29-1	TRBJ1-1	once	TGCAGCGTTGGCGCAGGGAGGACTGAAGCTTTCTTT	CSVGAGRTEAFF
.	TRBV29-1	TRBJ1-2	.	TGCAGCGTTGAAGATGTGGACTTTACTGCGACTAACTATGGCTACACCTTC	CSVEDVDFTATNYGYTF
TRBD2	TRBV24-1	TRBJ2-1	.	TGTGCCACCAGTGATCTCGGGGGAGCGGGGGTCTTCTGGGACAATGAGCAGTTCTTC	CATSDLGGAGVFWDNEQFF
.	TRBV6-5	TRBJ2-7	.	TGTGCCAGCAGTTACGTGGCGTACGCCTACGAGCAGTACTTC	CASSYVAYAYEQYF
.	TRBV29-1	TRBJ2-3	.	TGCAGCGTTGTTGGCGGCCTCACAGATACGCAGTATTTT	CSVVGGLTDTQYF
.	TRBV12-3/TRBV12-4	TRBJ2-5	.	TGTGCCAGCCAGAAGGCCTCCTTAGGGACCCAGTACTTC	CASQKASLGTQYF
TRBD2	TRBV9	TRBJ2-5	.	TGTGCCAGCGCGCGGACTAGCGGGGAAGAGACCCAGTACTTC	CASARTSGEETQYF
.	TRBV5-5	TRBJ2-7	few	TGTGCCAGCAGCTCCAGGGAATCCTACGAGCAGTACTTC	CASSSRESYEQYF
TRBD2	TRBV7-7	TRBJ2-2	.	TGTGCTAGCAGCCGCGCAGCGGGAAACACCGGGGAGCTGTTTTTT	CASSRAAGNTGELFF
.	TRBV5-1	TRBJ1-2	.	TGCGCCAGCAGCTTGTTACGCGCAGAACTCAACTATGGCTACACCTTC	CASSLLRAELNYGYTF
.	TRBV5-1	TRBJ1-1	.	TGCGCCAGCAGCTTTTCCTTGGGGAACACTGAAGCTTTCTTT	CASSFSLGNTEAFF
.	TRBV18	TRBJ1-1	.	TGTGCCAGCTTATTGACCCGGGGCACTGAAGCTTTCTTT	CASLLTRGTEAFF
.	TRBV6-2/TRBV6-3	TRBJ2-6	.	TGTGCCAGCAGTTACTCAGGTGCCGGGGCCAACGTCCTGACTTTC	CASSYSGAGANVLTF
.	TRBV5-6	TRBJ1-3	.	TGTGCCAGCAGCTTAAGAGGGGTCAACTCTGGAAACACCATATATTTT	CASSLRGVNSGNTIYF
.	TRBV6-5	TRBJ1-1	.	TGTGCCAGCAGGATCCAGGGCATTAACACTGAAGCTTTCTTT	CASRIQGINTEAFF
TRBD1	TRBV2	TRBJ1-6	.	TGTGCCAGCAGGGGACAGGGGAATTCACCCCTCCACTTT	CASRGQGNSPLHF
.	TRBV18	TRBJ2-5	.	TGTGCCAGCTCACCACCTAGAGAGACCCAGTACTTC	CASSPPRETQYF
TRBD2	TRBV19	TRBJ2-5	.	TGTGCCAGTAGTATCAGTCTCGGGAGGGTGCAAGAGACCCAGTACTTC	CASSISLGRVQETQYF
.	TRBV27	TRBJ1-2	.	TGTGCCAGCAGTTTAGACAGTTTTTCTAACTATGGCTACACCTTC	CASSLDSFSNYGYTF
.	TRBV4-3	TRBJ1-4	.	TGCGCCAGCAGCCTTGAGCTGGGACGGTCAAATGAAAAACTGTTTTTT	CASSLELGRSNEKLFF
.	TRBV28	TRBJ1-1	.	TGTGCCAGCAGTACTACTGCGAGGACTGAAGCTTTCTTT	CASSTTARTEAFF
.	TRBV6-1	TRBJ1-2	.	TGTGCCAGCAGTGATTCCCCCTATGGCTACACCTTC	CASSDSPYGYTF
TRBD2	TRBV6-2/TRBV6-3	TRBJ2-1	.	TGTGCCAGCAGTCCAGGACTAGCGGGGGGTATAAATGAGCAGTTCTTC	CASSPGLAGGINEQFF
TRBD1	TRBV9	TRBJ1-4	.	TGTGCCAGCAGCAAACAGGGGGCAGGTGAAAAACTGTTTTTT	CASSKQGAGEKLFF
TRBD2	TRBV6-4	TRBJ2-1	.	TGTGCCAGCAGTGACCCCGGGAGCGGGGGGCACTACAATGAGCAGTTCTTC	CASSDPGSGGHYNEQFF